A single sample gave rise to the 25 T cell receptor beta chains below, sequenced in a study of blood T cell repertoires in COVID-19. Sequenced by immunoSEQ multiplex PCR; TCRdb stores in-frame clones only, minus some. Found here are more than 110,000 clones, 84% of them singletons; the top ten hold 1.5% to 2%. The specimen sequenced was PBMCs or T cells enriched from blood (not recorded which). The receptors here all came from a woman aged 18-29 years who had been exposed to COVID-19.

The table lists this clone with a count of one. V gene TRBV18 combines with J gene TRBJ2-7, with D tentatively TRBD2 (6 bases). Trimming shortened V by 4 bases and J by 7 bases, and 11 bases separated the two germline ends. The CDR3 has 12 amino acids. Germline values: CDR1 KGHSH, CDR2 LQKENI. Here the CDR3 DNA reads TGTGCCAGCTCACGGGACTTCGGGGAGCAGTACTTC. Residues: CASSRDFGEQYF.

This clone turned up a few times. The J gene is TRBJ1-5, the V gene TRBV27; no firm D call. V lost 5 bases and J lost 4, with 12 bases in between. The CDR3 runs to 14 residues. The germline V gene encodes CDR1 MNHEY and CDR2 SMNVEV (reference sequence). The CDR3 nucleotides are TGTGCCAGCAGTCCCCTGGGCCCGAATCAGCCCCAGCATTTT. Translation: CASSPLGPNQPQHF.

CDR3 protein: CASSEGGAGNQPQHF. CDR3 DNA sequence: TGTGCCAGCAGTGAGGGAGGGGCCGGCAATCAGCCCCAGCATTTT. The chain carries TRBV2 and TRBJ1-5; a possible D gene is TRBD1 (5 bases). Germline V gene sequence: CDR1 SNHLY, CDR2 FYNNEI. The CDR3 sequence is 15 residues long. V was trimmed by 3 bases and J by 2 bases, leaving 11 bases between them. Based on the CDR3 plus reference TRBV2 and TRBJ1-5, the full variable domain is EPEVTQTPSHQVTQMGQEVILRCVPISNHLYFYWYRQILGQKVEFLVSFYNNEISEKSEIFDDQFSVERPDGSNFTLKIRSTKLEDSAMYFCASSEGGAGNQPQHFGDGTRLSIL.

This chain uses TRBV7-9 with TRBJ2-1; D is perhaps TRBD2 (6 bases). Between the trimmed V and J ends, which lost 1 base and 7 bases, there was a span of 14 bases. In germline, CDR1 is SEHNR, CDR2 FQNEAQ (reference sequence). The CDR3 loop spans 15 amino acids. The CDR3 DNA sequence: TGTGCCAGCAGCTTAGACGCCGGGAGTCTGAATGAGCAGTTCTTC. Translated: CASSLDAGSLNEQFF.

With respect to this clone: Its ends do not fully match the called genes, so a read error is possible. The DNA for the CDR3 is TGTGCCAGCAGCTTATTACGGGGAGTTGGCGGGGAGCTGTTTTTT. As protein: CASSLLRGVGGELFF. The rearrangement joins TRBV28 to TRBJ2-2; tentative D call: TRBD2 (5 bases). In germline, CDR1 is MDHEN, CDR2 SYDVKM. CDR3 size: 15 residues.

This chain links TRBV7-3 with TRBJ1-5, with D perhaps matching TRBD1 (6 bases). The CDR3 contains 15 residues. CDR1 and CDR2 from the germline V gene are SGHTA and FQGTGA. The V end lost 3 bases, the J end lost 2 bases, and 11 bases lay between the germline ends. DNA for the CDR3: TGTGCCAGCAGCTTCACCTACAGGGGCAATCAGCCCCAGCATTTT. It specifies CASSFTYRGNQPQHF.

The chain joins TRBV14 to TRBJ1-2; 7 bases line up with TRBD1. CDR3 length equals 14 residues. The J segment lost 7 bases and the V segment lost 3 bases, leaving 8 bases of the junction unmatched. Germline V CDR1 and CDR2: SGHDN, FVKESK. CDR3 DNA sequence: TGTGCCAGCAGCCATTTCGACAGGGCCCTTGGCTACACCTTC. Encoded protein: CASSHFDRALGYTF.

CDR3 sequence (DNA): TGTGCCAGCAGTTTCCGAAGGGGTACTGAAGCTTTCTTT. This codes for CASSFRRGTEAFF. The genes are TRBV12-3 or TRBV12-4 and TRBJ1-1, with a weak D call TRBD1 (5 bases). V was cut by 3 bases and J by 5 bases, with 10 bases left in between. The CDR3 has 13 amino acids.

The table lists this clone with a count of one. This rearrangement joins TRBV27 to TRBJ2-1, with 11 bases aligning to TRBD2. V shed 7 bases and J 6 bases; nucleotides not matched to a gene: 8. The CDR3 sequence is 15 residues long. Germline V CDR1 and CDR2: MNHEY, SMNVEV (reference sequence). The chain's CDR3 is CASKKGLAGGNEQFF. Written as DNA, the CDR3 is TGTGCCAGCAAAAAGGGGCTAGCGGGAGGCAATGAGCAGTTCTTC.

The V and J genes are TRBV18 and TRBJ2-1; D unresolved. The V gene's germline CDR1 is KGHSH and CDR2 LQKENI. CDR3 length equals 13 residues. The V end was cut by 1 base, the J end by 5 bases, with 6 bases between. The CDR3 reads CASSPRENNEQFF. Written as DNA, the CDR3 is TGTGCCAGCTCACCACGCGAGAACAATGAGCAGTTCTTC.

This chain connects TRBV5-6 to TRBJ1-5; D is ambiguous. The V gene lost 1 base and the J gene lost 0 bases, with 5 bases spanning the gap. Germline CDR1 SGHDT, CDR2 YYEEEE. This CDR3 spans 14 amino acids. CDR3 region: CASSLRGSNQPQHF. CDR3 nucleotide sequence: TGTGCCAGCAGCTTGAGAGGTAGCAATCAGCCCCAGCATTTT.

The chain combines TRBV6-5 with TRBJ1-1, with TRBD1 matching over 10 bases. Germline CDR1 reads MNHEY; CDR2 reads SVGAGI. The CDR3 is 15 residues long. V lost 8 bases and J lost 0; bases outside the gene matches: 6. CDR3 DNA: TGTGCCAGCTTCAAGGACAGGGGGTTGAACACTGAAGCTTTCTTT. Translating gives CASFKDRGLNTEAFF.

The gene calls are TRBV4-1 and TRBJ2-3; perhaps TRBD2 as D (6 bases). V lost 6 bases and J 0 bases, leaving 10 bases between the germline ends. The CDR3 runs to 14 residues. Germline V gives CDR1 MGHRA, CDR2 YSYEKL. CDR3 bases: TGCGCCAGCAGGCGTAGCGGAAGCACAGATACGCAGTATTTT. It encodes CASRRSGSTDTQYF.

This chain uses TRBV3-1 (or the pseudogene TRBV3-2) with TRBJ2-1; TRBD2 matches at 8 bases. J was trimmed by 1 base and V by 1 base; bases with no gene match: 0. The CDR3 runs to 15 residues. Per germline, CDR1 LGHDT and CDR2 YNNKEL (reference sequence). The CDR3, as DNA: TGTGCCAGCAGCCAAGTAGCGGGGTCCTACAATGAGCAGTTCTTC. It yields the protein CASSQVAGSYNEQFF.

V gene TRBV28 combines with J gene TRBJ2-7; D perhaps matches TRBD1 (7 bases). Germline values: CDR1 MDHEN, CDR2 SYDVKM. Trimming removed 3 bases at V and 2 bases at J, with 17 bases between. The CDR3 loop spans 16 amino acids. CDR3 sequence reads: CASSLVAGQSAYEQYF. As DNA, the CDR3 is TGTGCCAGCAGTTTGGTTGCGGGACAGAGTGCCTACGAGCAGTACTTC.

The rearrangement joins TRBV18 to TRBJ1-1; maybe TRBD1 (6 bases). V lost 4 bases and J 1 base, leaving 10 bases between the germline ends. CDR1 and CDR2 from the germline V gene are KGHSH and LQKENI. CDR3 length: 14 residues. The CDR3 region is CASSLQGTNTEAFF. The CDR3 bases are TGTGCCAGCTCACTCCAGGGGACGAACACTGAAGCTTTCTTT.

The rearrangement uses TRBV5-4 and TRBJ2-2; a possible D gene is TRBD2 (5 bases). Germline-derived CDR1 and CDR2 are SGHNT and YYREEE (reference sequence). Trimming took 1 base from V and 7 from J, leaving 11 bases between them. CDR3 length: 14 amino acids. In nucleotides, the CDR3 is TGTGCCAGCAGCTTGTCGGACGGGAACGGGGAGCTGTTTTTT. Amino acids: CASSLSDGNGELFF.

The table lists this clone with a few counts. The chain combines TRBV19 with TRBJ2-6; TRBD1 is a possible D gene (5 bases). The germline V gene has CDR1 LNHDA and CDR2 SQIVND (reference sequence). The length of the CDR3 is 15 residues. The V end lost 0 bases, the J end lost 3 bases, and 6 bases lay between the germline ends. CDR3 DNA: TGTGCCAGTAGTATAGAAGGGGTTGGGGCCAACGTCCTGACTTTC. It encodes CASSIEGVGANVLTF.

The chain combines TRBV7-3 with TRBJ2-1; 8 bases match TRBD1. CDR3 length: 16 amino acids. Germline lookup yields CDR1 SGHTA and CDR2 FQGTGA. Germline trimming cut 4 bases from V and 2 bases from J; bases unmatched to any gene: 7. CDR3 protein: CASSSGTGGAYNEQFF. The DNA for the CDR3 is TGTGCCAGCAGCTCTGGGACAGGAGGTGCCTACAATGAGCAGTTCTTC.

This rearrangement joins TRBV28 to TRBJ1-1; D call uncertain. Germline lookup yields CDR1 MDHEN and CDR2 SYDVKM. The CDR3 contains 11 residues. V was pared by 10 bases and J by 1 base, with 7 bases between. In nucleotides, the CDR3 is TGTGCCACCAACACGAACACTGAAGCTTTCTTT. Protein sequence: CATNTNTEAFF.

The rearrangement uses TRBV5-1 and TRBJ2-1, with D unresolved. This CDR3 has 15 residues. Germline V gene data show CDR1 as SGHRS and CDR2 as YFSETQ. V lost 7 bases and J lost 4, with 18 bases in between. CDR3: CASSATVQSYNEQFF. The CDR3 DNA is TGCGCCAGCTCTGCTACTGTACAGTCATACAATGAGCAGTTCTTC.

The chain uses TRBV18 and TRBJ2-1; the match to TRBD2 covers 11 bases. Trimming at V came to 5 bases and at J to 8 bases, leaving 5 bases not matched to a gene. This CDR3 spans 14 amino acids. Germline V gene lookup returns CDR1 KGHSH and CDR2 LQKENI. CDR3: CASSGVSGRDEQFF. The CDR3 coding sequence is TGTGCCAGCTCAGGTGTTAGCGGGAGGGATGAGCAGTTCTTC.

The rearrangement joins TRBV7-9 to TRBJ1-4; tentatively, D is TRBD1 (5 bases). The CDR3 length is 15 residues. The V gene lost 2 bases and the J gene lost 3 bases, with 10 bases spanning the gap. Germline V CDR1 and CDR2: SEHNR, FQNEAQ (reference sequence). The CDR3 region has the DNA TGTGCCAGCAGCTTACAGGGATCGGCTAATGAAAAACTGTTTTTT. Translation: CASSLQGSANEKLFF.

This chain links TRBV28 with TRBJ2-3; the match to TRBD1 covers 8 bases. The germline V gene has CDR1 MDHEN and CDR2 SYDVKM. J gave up 4 bases and V 4 bases, and 10 bases lay outside the gene matches. The CDR3 has 16 residues. DNA of the CDR3: TGTGCCAGCAGTTCCCCGGGACAGGCAATGGCAGATACGCAGTATTTT. Translating gives CASSSPGQAMADTQYF.

The chain carries TRBV5-5 and TRBJ1-1, with TRBD1 matching 7 bases. The CDR3 totals 14 residues. From germline, CDR1 is SGHKS and CDR2 YYEKEE (reference sequence). J gave up 5 bases and V 4 bases, and 8 bases lay outside the gene matches. CDR3 nucleotide sequence: TGTGCCAGCAGCGCCAGACAGGGTCGGACTGAAGCTTTCTTT. Protein sequence: CASSARQGRTEAFF.